These 29 T cell receptor beta chains were sequenced from one sample in a study of blood T cell repertoires in COVID-19 (dated by TCRdb to about 2020). The library came from the immunoSEQ multiplex PCR assay. In TCRdb, the immuneACCESS table is reduced to in-frame sequences with V and J assigned. These tables do not hold every clone; where another copy was compared, an unresolved V gene accounts for under half, and the others remain unexplained. This sample lists about 170,000 clones; around 88% were detected once. The top ten clonotypes cover around 20% of the sample. Sequenced material: peripheral blood. Receptors originate from a woman in her 70s who had recovered from COVID-19.

The genes are TRBV5-6 and TRBJ1-2; 8 bases agree with TRBD1. V lost 4 bases and J lost 8; bases outside the gene matches: 1. CDR3 length: 11 amino acids. Germline V gene sequence: CDR1 SGHDT, CDR2 YYEEEE. In DNA, the CDR3 is TGTGCCAGCAGCCGACAGGGGGGCTACACCTTC. Amino acids: CASSRQGGYTF.

The rearrangement uses TRBV19 and TRBJ2-4; 9 nucleotides align to TRBD2. CDR3 length: 17 amino acids. The V and J ends lost 3 bases and 0 bases, in that order; junction bases with no gene match: 6. Germline V gene sequence: CDR1 LNHDA, CDR2 SQIVND (reference sequence). In nucleotides, the CDR3 is TGTGCCAGTAGTATGGTTGGCGGGAGGGGAGCCAAAAACATTCAGTACTTC. Translation: CASSMVGGRGAKNIQYF.

This chain connects TRBV5-1 to TRBJ2-2; 10 bases fit TRBD1. Trimming at V came to 4 bases and at J to 4 bases, leaving 4 bases not matched to a gene. Germline V gives CDR1 SGHRS, CDR2 YFSETQ. The CDR3 loop spans 15 amino acids. The CDR3, as DNA: TGCGCCAGCAGCCCACGACAGGGGGCCACCGGGGAGCTGTTTTTT. Its translation: CASSPRQGATGELFF. Based on the CDR3 plus reference TRBV5-1 and TRBJ2-2, the full variable domain is KAGVTQTPRYLIKTRGQQVTLSCSPISGHRSVSWYQQTPGQGLQFLFEYFSETQRNKGNFPGRFSGRQFSNSRSEMNVSTLELGDSALYLCASSPRQGATGELFFGEGSRLTVL.

This clone showed up just once. The CDR3 region has the DNA TGTGCCAGCAGTCCCTCCCGGACTAGCGGGATGGGAGATACGCAGTATTTT. Amino acids: CASSPSRTSGMGDTQYF. The chain employs TRBV28 and TRBJ2-3, with 12 bases aligning to TRBD2. The CDR3 is made up of 17 amino acids. CDR1 is MDHEN, CDR2 SYDVKM, per germline. Trimming took 5 bases from V and 5 from J; bases not matched to a gene: 11.

V usage is TRBV5-4 and J usage is TRBJ1-1; D possibly corresponds to TRBD1 (6 bases). The CDR3 spans 16 residues. The germline gives CDR1 SGHNT, CDR2 YYREEE (reference sequence). Trimming took 4 bases from V and 0 from J, leaving 16 bases between them. The CDR3 nucleotides read TGTGCCAGCAGCCTAGAAAACAGGGTTTTGAACACTGAAGCTTTCTTT. This translates into CASSLENRVLNTEAFF.

The chain carries TRBV18 and TRBJ1-5; D perhaps matches TRBD1 (6 bases). The V gene lost 1 base and the J gene lost 3 bases, with 10 bases spanning the gap. The CDR3 has 15 residues. Per the germline V gene, CDR1 is KGHSH and CDR2 is LQKENI. CDR3 amino acids: CASSPQGVNNQPQHF. DNA of the CDR3: TGTGCCAGCTCACCACAGGGGGTCAACAATCAGCCCCAGCATTTT. The full variable domain, with the rest looked up from reference TRBV18 and TRBJ1-5, is NAGVMQNPRHLVRRRGQEARLRCSPMKGHSHVYWYRQLPEEGLKFMVYLQKENIIDESGMPKERFSAEFPKEGPSILRIQQVVRGDSAAYFCASSPQGVNNQPQHFGDGTRLSIL.

This chain joins TRBV28 and TRBJ1-3; no clear D. Germline V gene lookup returns CDR1 MDHEN and CDR2 SYDVKM. This CDR3 comprises 15 residues. The V gene lost 7 bases and the J gene lost 0 bases, with 13 bases spanning the gap. The CDR3 DNA is TGTGCCAGCATCCCGGGAGGCGGCTCTGGAAACACCATATATTTT. This sequence encodes CASIPGGGSGNTIYF. The variable domain in full, completed from reference TRBV28 and TRBJ1-3, reads DVKVTQSSRYLVKRTGEKVFLECVQDMDHENMFWYRQDPGLGLRLIYFSYDVKMKEKGDIPEGYSVSREKKERFSLILESASTNQTSMYLCASIPGGGSGNTIYFGEGSWLTVV.

The gene calls are TRBV2 and TRBJ2-1; unclear D gene. Per germline, CDR1 SNHLY and CDR2 FYNNEI. V was shortened by 5 bases and J by 6 bases, with 14 bases between the two germline ends. The CDR3 is 14 residues long. The CDR3 protein is CASSSLYFFNEQFF. CDR3 in DNA: TGTGCCAGCAGTAGTCTCTATTTTTTCAATGAGCAGTTCTTC.

The rearrangement joins TRBV30 to TRBJ2-7; TRBD1 matches 9 bases. The J segment lost 2 bases and the V segment lost 5 bases, leaving 10 bases of the junction unmatched. Germline V gene sequence: CDR1 GTSNPN, CDR2 SVGIG (reference sequence). This CDR3 has 15 residues. The CDR3 spells CAWRKGGQGPYEQYF. The CDR3 DNA reads TGTGCCTGGCGCAAGGGGGGACAGGGACCCTACGAGCAGTACTTC.

This clone appeared a single time. The chain recombines TRBV5-8 with TRBJ1-5; a weak D match, TRBD1 (6 bases). The V end was cut by 6 bases, the J end by 4 bases, with 23 bases between. The CDR3 spans 17 residues. Germline CDR1 and CDR2: SGHTS and YDEGEE. The CDR3 loop is CASTVGSTLGTNQPQHF. CDR3 DNA sequence: TGTGCCAGCACTGTGGGCTCGACACTGGGGACAAATCAGCCCCAGCATTTT.

This chain links TRBV12-3 or TRBV12-4 with TRBJ1-2; no clear D gene. The CDR3 is made up of 13 amino acids. The ends were cut back, 3 bases at V and 8 bases at J, with 13 bases in the middle. For the CDR3, the DNA is TGTGCCAGCAGTTTTGGTTCAGTACACGGCTACACCTTC. This encodes CASSFGSVHGYTF.

V gene TRBV15 combines with J gene TRBJ1-1; D perhaps matches TRBD1 (6 bases). CDR3 length: 15 residues. Trimming removed 5 bases at V and 4 bases at J, with 17 bases between. From germline, CDR1 is LNHNV and CDR2 YYDKDF (reference sequence). The CDR3 is CATSPLNQGSTEAFF. The CDR3 region has the DNA TGTGCCACCAGCCCCTTGAACCAGGGGAGCACTGAAGCTTTCTTT.

V is TRBV28 and J is TRBJ2-3; D unclear. Trimming removed 6 bases from V and 1 base from J, with 11 bases in between. This CDR3 region has 14 residues. Germline values: CDR1 MDHEN, CDR2 SYDVKM. The CDR3 protein is CASRPMGGTDTQYF. CDR3 nucleotides: TGTGCCAGCAGACCAATGGGCGGCACAGATACGCAGTATTTT. Filled out from reference TRBV28 and TRBJ2-3, the complete variable domain reads DVKVTQSSRYLVKRTGEKVFLECVQDMDHENMFWYRQDPGLGLRLIYFSYDVKMKEKGDIPEGYSVSREKKERFSLILESASTNQTSMYLCASRPMGGTDTQYFGPGTRLTVL.

The table lists this clone with a count of one. This sequence joins TRBV6-5 and TRBJ2-1; 9 positions agree with TRBD1. The V segment lost 2 bases and the J segment 9 bases; nucleotides outside the gene matches: 5. CDR1 is MNHEY, CDR2 SVGAGI, per germline. This CDR3 is 14 amino acids long. Written as DNA, the CDR3 is TGTGCCAGCAGTTACGGGGACAGGGTTACTGAGCAGTTCTTC. This gives the protein CASSYGDRVTEQFF.

The chain is built from TRBV6-5 and TRBJ1-1, with D possibly being TRBD1 (6 bases). Looked up from germline, CDR1 is MNHEY and CDR2 is SVGAGI. The V gene lost 8 bases and the J gene lost 1 base, with 11 bases spanning the gap. CDR3 length: 13 residues. CDR3 DNA: TGTGCCAGCGGTCGGACAGCGAACACTGAAGCTTTCTTT. It specifies CASGRTANTEAFF.

V and J are TRBV6-4 and TRBJ2-3; no clear D gene. The germline V and J ends were trimmed by 3 bases and 4 bases, with 11 bases remaining between them. The CDR3 is 14 amino acids. Germline-derived CDR1 and CDR2 are MRHNA and SNTAGT. DNA for the CDR3: TGTGCCAGCAGTGAAGCTCAAGCCGCAGATACGCAGTATTTT. This encodes CASSEAQAADTQYF.

This rearrangement joins TRBV18 to TRBJ2-1; 10 nucleotides match TRBD1. From germline, CDR1 is KGHSH and CDR2 LQKENI. The CDR3 is made up of 15 amino acids. Germline trimming cut 0 bases from V and 9 bases from J; bases unmatched to any gene: 5. The CDR3 nucleotides read TGTGCCAGCTCACCACCGGGACAGGGGTACGGTGAGCAGTTCTTC. This translates into CASSPPGQGYGEQFF.

The chain links TRBV6-5 to TRBJ2-3, with D maybe TRBD2 (7 bases). This CDR3 contains 15 residues. V was shortened by 6 bases and J by 4 bases, with 17 bases between the two germline ends. Germline V gene sequence: CDR1 MNHEY, CDR2 SVGAGI. CDR3: CASRGGAGRADTQYF. In DNA form, the CDR3 reads TGTGCCAGCAGGGGGGGGGCAGGGCGCGCAGATACGCAGTATTTT.

The V call is TRBV2, the J call TRBJ1-5; D may be TRBD1 (5 bases). CDR1 SNHLY and CDR2 FYNNEI come from the germline V gene. The CDR3 sequence is 14 residues long. Trimming left V 5 bases short and J 1 base short, with 9 bases between. CDR3 sequence: CASSTGLSNQPQHF. The CDR3 coding sequence is TGTGCCAGCAGTACAGGTTTAAGCAATCAGCCCCAGCATTTT.

The V gene is TRBV7-2, the J gene TRBJ1-2; 7 bases agree with TRBD1. From germline, CDR1 is SGHTA and CDR2 FQGNSA. Trimming cost V 6 bases and J 4 bases; bases outside gene matches: 2. The CDR3 spans 12 residues. The CDR3, as DNA: TGTGCCAGCAGAGGGACAGCCTATGGCTACACCTTC. Protein product: CASRGTAYGYTF.

To note about this clone: Other DNA sequences in the sample encode the same CDR3. The chain recombines TRBV18 with TRBJ1-4; 7 nucleotides match TRBD1. Germline V lookup: CDR1 KGHSH, CDR2 LQKENI. There are 14 residues in the CDR3. The ends lost 3 bases at V and 5 bases at J; junction bases unmatched: 3. CDR3 in amino acids: CASSPGQPNEKLFF. CDR3 DNA: TGTGCCAGCTCACCGGGACAGCCGAATGAAAAACTGTTTTTT.

This rearrangement joins TRBV6-5 to TRBJ2-7, with D perhaps TRBD2 (6 bases). This CDR3 has 14 amino acids. Germline CDR1 is MNHEY and CDR2 is SVGAGI. With 6 bases removed from V and 4 bases from J, the gap between germline ends came to 16 bases. The CDR3: CASSRGHGGYEQYF. The CDR3 nucleotides are TGTGCCAGCAGCCGGGGCCATGGGGGGTACGAGCAGTACTTC.

Note on this clone: Other DNA variants within this sample encode the same CDR3. V and J are TRBV3-1 (or the pseudogene TRBV3-2) and TRBJ1-6, with D unresolved. V lost 6 bases to trimming and J lost 1 base, with 7 bases between them. There are 14 residues in the CDR3. The V gene's germline CDR1 is LGHDT and CDR2 YNNKEL (reference sequence). CDR3 nucleotide sequence: TGTGCCAGCAGTCAGCGGTCCTATAATTCACCCCTCCACTTT. Translation gives CASSQRSYNSPLHF.

The CDR3 is CASSPRVPSEKLFF. The DNA for the CDR3 is TGTGCCAGCAGCCCCCGAGTGCCCTCGGAAAAACTGTTTTTT. This chain links TRBV5-6 with TRBJ1-4; D remains unclear. CDR3 size: 14 residues. The V end was cut by 4 bases, the J end by 8 bases, with 15 bases between. The germline V gene encodes CDR1 SGHDT and CDR2 YYEEEE. The full variable domain, in which reference TRBV5-6 and TRBJ1-4 provide the parts outside the CDR3, is DAGVTQSPTHLIKTRGQQVTLRCSPKSGHDTVSWYQQALGQGPQFIFQYYEEEERQRGNFPDRFSGHQFPNYSSELNVNALLLGDSALYLCASSPRVPSEKLFFGSGTQLSVL.

This clone appeared a few times. The DNA for the CDR3 is TGTGCCAGCAGTTTAGCCGGGACTACAATCTACAATGAGCAGTTCTTC. Translation: CASSLAGTTIYNEQFF. V usage is TRBV28 and J usage is TRBJ2-1; 7 nucleotides align to TRBD2. Unmatched junction bases numbered 7, after V lost 2 bases and J lost 3 bases. Germline V gene lookup returns CDR1 MDHEN and CDR2 SYDVKM. The CDR3 has 16 residues.

This clone was observed a handful of times. The junction departs from germline at one end; a sequencing error may be responsible. The CDR3 loop is CASSSGAGRQYEQYF. CDR3 nucleotide sequence: TGTGCTAGCAGCTCGGGAGCAGGGAGGCAGTACGAGCAGTACTTC. This chain connects TRBV7-7 to TRBJ2-7, with D possibly being TRBD2 (6 bases). This CDR3 spans 15 amino acids. Germline-derived CDR1 and CDR2 are SSHAT and FNYEAQ (reference sequence).

The rearrangement joins TRBV28 to TRBJ2-1, with 9 bases that match TRBD2. The J segment lost 3 bases and the V segment lost 6 bases, leaving 6 bases of the junction unmatched. The CDR3 has 15 amino acids. CDR1 and CDR2 from the germline V gene are MDHEN and SYDVKM. This chain's CDR3 is CASRSSGTNYNEQFF. The CDR3 region has the DNA TGTGCCAGCAGATCTAGCGGGACTAACTACAATGAGCAGTTCTTC. Based on the CDR3 plus reference TRBV28 and TRBJ2-1, the full variable domain is DVKVTQSSRYLVKRTGEKVFLECVQDMDHENMFWYRQDPGLGLRLIYFSYDVKMKEKGDIPEGYSVSREKKERFSLILESASTNQTSMYLCASRSSGTNYNEQFFGPGTRLTVL.

This clone was observed once. The gene calls are TRBV5-4 and TRBJ1-1; D not resolved. V shed 4 bases and J shed 2 bases, with 12 bases lying between them. This CDR3 comprises 14 residues. Germline loops: CDR1 SGHNT, CDR2 YYREEE (reference sequence). The CDR3 region has the DNA TGTGCCAGCAGCCTCGACCCGACTAACACTGAAGCTTTCTTT. Translating gives CASSLDPTNTEAFF.

The chain combines TRBV28 with TRBJ1-1; D not resolved. Trimming removed 1 base at V and 11 bases at J, with 11 bases between. Germline V CDR1 and CDR2: MDHEN, SYDVKM. This CDR3 is 12 amino acids long. The CDR3 loop reads CASSLFGKEAFF. CDR3 DNA: TGTGCCAGCAGTTTATTCGGGAAGGAGGCTTTCTTT.